This TCR beta chain was sequenced during a study of regulatory T cells in long-lasting Graves disease. Findings and limits, study-wide: Patients with persistent Graves' had lower TCR diversity than newly diagnosed patients. Patients with persistent disease showed a bias toward TRBV28, TRBJ1-2 and TRBJ2-5. New patients shared fewer public clonotypes (more than 850) than persistent patients did (about 3,000).

Stated time point: persistent/refractory GD, antithyroid drugs over 5 years with positive TRAb. With RNA extracted from PBMCs as input, the TCR library was made. The source of the patients was an endocrinology department in Xi'an, China. This clonotype was observed many times. Its antigen is as yet unknown. CDR1 and CDR2 (germline): SEHNR, FQNEAQ (reference sequence). Trimming pared 5 bases from V and 5 bases from J, leaving 15 bases between. The CDR3 contains 14 residues. Arm-PCR of CDR3 regions and iRepertoire HTBI primers were the basis on which TCR beta libraries were built. MiXCR, applied by TCRdb to the multiplex PCR reads, yields one record per CDR3 protein. The sample gives around 430,000 distinct CDR3 sequences, 22% of which show up once; around 13% is in the top ten.

Source: peripheral blood mononuclear cells (PBMCs), taken when the disease was refractory, from a patient treated with antithyroid drugs. The chain employs TRBV7-9 and TRBJ2-5, with D perhaps TRBD2 (6 bases). The clonotype comes from a female donor with Graves disease. CDR3 residues: CASSQGGLLETQYF. CDR3 in DNA: TGTGCCAGCAGCCAAGGAGGACTACTGGAGACCCAGTACTTC.